These 9 T cell receptor beta chains share one sample of origin, sequenced in a study of T-cell memory formation after mild COVID-19. TCRdb reprocessed the 5' RACE reads with MiXCR, giving one entry per CDR3 protein. Found here are 250,000 to 300,000 distinct CDR3 sequences, around 15% of them singletons; the top ten hold roughly 24%. The sequencing sample was made of PBMCs or a T cell subset sorted from them (not recorded which). All receptors derive from a man between 18 and 29 years old who had mild COVID-19 (a few samples of this study predate the infection). Cell type and time point are not known.

This clonotype appeared a few times. The chain is built from TRBV23-1 and TRBJ2-2, with a weak D call TRBD1 (6 bases). TRBV23-1 qualifies as an ORF whose function is uncertain. Trimming shortened V by 11 bases and J by 3 bases, and 13 bases separated the two germline ends. CDR3 length equals 13 residues. CDR3 sequence reads: CASGTLDTGELFF. The CDR3, as DNA: TGCGCCTCCGGGACATTGGACACCGGGGAGCTGTTTTTT.

There are a few counts of this clonotype. The CDR3 loop is CASSYSIGGSAGYTF. DNA of the CDR3: TGTGCCAGCAGTTACTCGATAGGGGGGTCGGCTGGCTACACCTTC. J is TRBJ1-2 and V is TRBV6-6; maybe TRBD1 (6 bases). Germline CDR1 and CDR2: MNHNY and SVGAGI (reference sequence). V was clipped by 0 bases and J by 7 bases, with 15 bases between them. This CDR3 is built from 15 residues.

The chain recombines TRBV2 with TRBJ2-1, with 7 bases identical to TRBD2. The tail of the sequence fits TRBJ2-7 better, so the J call may be wrong. Germline V lookup: CDR1 SNHLY, CDR2 FYNNEI. The CDR3 runs 14 residues. CDR3 coding DNA: TGTGCCAGCAGCCTCCTCCGGGAGGCGAACGAGCAGTACTTC. Residues: CASSLLREANEQYF.

This clonotype has only a few counts. V is TRBV18 and J is TRBJ1-3; D is unclear. Trimming stripped 4 bases from V and 0 bases from J, with 10 bases between. Per the germline V gene, CDR1 is KGHSH and CDR2 is LQKENI. The CDR3 is 15 amino acids. The CDR3 sequence is CASSQRHGSGNTIYF. The CDR3 DNA is TGTGCCAGCTCACAAAGACACGGCTCTGGAAACACCATATATTTT.

The chain is built from TRBV4-3 and TRBJ2-4; D uncertain. V was pared by 0 bases and J by 9 bases, with 15 bases between. The CDR3 is 15 residues long. Germline V gene lookup returns CDR1 LGHNA and CDR2 YSLEER. CDR3: CASSQEERPDLIQYF. As DNA, the CDR3 is TGCGCCAGCAGCCAAGAAGAAAGACCCGATCTCATTCAGTACTTC.

This clonotype was counted only a few times. This chain uses TRBV12-3 or TRBV12-4 with TRBJ2-5; 7 nucleotides match TRBD2. CDR3 length equals 15 residues. Trimming at V came to 5 bases and at J to 1 base, leaving 7 bases not matched to a gene. The DNA of the CDR3 is TGTGCCAGCAGTGCTATGTCGGGGGGCCAAGAGACCCAGTACTTC. It is translated as CASSAMSGGQETQYF.

The V gene is TRBV4-3, the J gene TRBJ2-6, with D possibly being TRBD1 (5 bases). The CDR3 consists of 15 residues. Germline loops: CDR1 LGHNA, CDR2 YSLEER. V gave up 1 base and J gave up 4 bases, with 8 bases separating them. The CDR3 DNA sequence: TGCGCCAGCAGCCAAGCAGGGTACGGGGCCAACGTCCTGACTTTC. This sequence encodes CASSQAGYGANVLTF.

This clonotype occurred a few times. The V gene is TRBV6-5, the J gene TRBJ2-5; 10 bases match TRBD1. J gave up 7 bases and V 4 bases, and 6 bases lay outside the gene matches. There are 14 residues in the CDR3. Germline CDR1 is MNHEY and CDR2 is SVGAGI. The CDR3 nucleotides read TGTGCCAGCAGTTTGGGGACAGGGGAAGGGACCCAGTACTTC. The encoded protein is CASSLGTGEGTQYF.

This clonotype was recorded a few times. The chain employs TRBV12-5 and TRBJ2-5, with unresolved D. Germline V CDR1 and CDR2: LGHNT, FRNRAP. This CDR3 has 11 amino acids. Trimming pared 2 bases from V and 5 bases from J, leaving 3 bases between. This CDR3 reads CASGLRETQYF. Here the CDR3 DNA reads TGTGCTAGTGGTTTGAGGGAGACCCAGTACTTC.